The entry below describes one T cell receptor (beta chain). Trimming took 8 bases from V and 10 from J; bases not matched to a gene: 15. The CDR3 covers 14 residues. The data were taken from a study of identical twins. MiXCR, run by TCRdb on the 5' RACE reads, gives a single entry per CDR3 protein. The sample has roughly 470,000 distinct CDR3 sequences, around an eighth seen once. In addition, the sample was reused for a study of yellow fever vaccine responses in identical twins.

The sequence derives from a woman aged 18-30 years in good health. The specimen sequenced was CD4+ T cells sorted from blood. This chain uses TRBV12-3 or TRBV12-4 with TRBJ2-7, with TRBD2 matching over 9 bases. The CDR3 is CASCEAISGRIQYF. DNA of the CDR3: TGTGCCAGCTGCGAGGCCATTAGCGGGAGAATCCAGTACTTC.